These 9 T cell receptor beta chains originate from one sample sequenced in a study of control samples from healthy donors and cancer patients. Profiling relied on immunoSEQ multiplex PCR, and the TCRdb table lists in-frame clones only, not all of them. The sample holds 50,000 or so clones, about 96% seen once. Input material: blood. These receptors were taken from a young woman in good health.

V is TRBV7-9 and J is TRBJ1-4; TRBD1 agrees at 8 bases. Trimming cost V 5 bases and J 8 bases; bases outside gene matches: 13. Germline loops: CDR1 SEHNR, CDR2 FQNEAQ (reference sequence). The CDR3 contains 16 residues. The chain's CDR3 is CASSPPRQGTGEKLFF. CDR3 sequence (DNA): TGTGCCAGCAGCCCCCCGAGACAGGGGACAGGAGAAAAACTGTTTTTT. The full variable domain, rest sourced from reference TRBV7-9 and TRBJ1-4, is DTGVSQNPRHKITKRGQNVTFRCDPISEHNRLYWYRQTLGQGPEFLTYFQNEAQLEKSRLLSDRFSAERPKGSFSTLEIQRTEQGDSAMYLCASSPPRQGTGEKLFFGSGTQLSVL.

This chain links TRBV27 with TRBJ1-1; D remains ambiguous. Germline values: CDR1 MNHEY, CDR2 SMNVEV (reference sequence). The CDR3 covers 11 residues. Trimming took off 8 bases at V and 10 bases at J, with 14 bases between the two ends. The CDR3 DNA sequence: TGTGCCAGCGGCCGGGCGGGCGGAGCTTTCTTT. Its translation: CASGRAGGAFF.

CDR3 nucleotides: TGTGCCAGCTCACAAAGCTACTCGTCTAAGGGTAATGAGCAGTTCTTC. This gives the protein CASSQSYSSKGNEQFF. The chain carries TRBV18 and TRBJ2-1; D not certain. The V end lost 4 bases, the J end lost 7 bases, and 20 bases lay between the germline ends. There are 16 residues in the CDR3. CDR1 and CDR2 (germline): KGHSH, LQKENI. Supplemented by reference TRBV18 and TRBJ2-1, the full variable domain reads NAGVMQNPRHLVRRRGQEARLRCSPMKGHSHVYWYRQLPEEGLKFMVYLQKENIIDESGMPKERFSAEFPKEGPSILRIQQVVRGDSAAYFCASSQSYSSKGNEQFFGPGTRLTVL.

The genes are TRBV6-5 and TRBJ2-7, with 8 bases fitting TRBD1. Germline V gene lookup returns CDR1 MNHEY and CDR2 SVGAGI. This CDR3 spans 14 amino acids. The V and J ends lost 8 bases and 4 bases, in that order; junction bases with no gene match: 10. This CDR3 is CASRPTGDFYEQYF. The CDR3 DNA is TGTGCCAGCCGTCCGACAGGGGACTTTTACGAGCAGTACTTC.

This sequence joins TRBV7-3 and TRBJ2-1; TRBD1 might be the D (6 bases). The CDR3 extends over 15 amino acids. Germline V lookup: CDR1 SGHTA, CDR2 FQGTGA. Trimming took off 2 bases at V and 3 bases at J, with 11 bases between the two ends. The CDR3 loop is CASSLLGQNYNEQFF. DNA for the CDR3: TGTGCCAGCAGCTTACTAGGACAGAACTACAATGAGCAGTTCTTC.

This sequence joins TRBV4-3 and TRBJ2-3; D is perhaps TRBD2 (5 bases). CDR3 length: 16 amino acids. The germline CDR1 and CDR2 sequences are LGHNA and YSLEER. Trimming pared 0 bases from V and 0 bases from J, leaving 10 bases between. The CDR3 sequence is CASSQDGWESTDTQYF. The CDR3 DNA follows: TGCGCCAGCAGCCAAGATGGATGGGAGAGCACAGATACGCAGTATTTT.

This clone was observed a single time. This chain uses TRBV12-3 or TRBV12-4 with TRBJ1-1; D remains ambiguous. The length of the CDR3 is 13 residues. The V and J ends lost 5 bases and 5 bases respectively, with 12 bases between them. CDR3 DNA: TGTGCCAGCAGTCTCGGGTTTGGGACTGAAGCTTTCTTT. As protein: CASSLGFGTEAFF.

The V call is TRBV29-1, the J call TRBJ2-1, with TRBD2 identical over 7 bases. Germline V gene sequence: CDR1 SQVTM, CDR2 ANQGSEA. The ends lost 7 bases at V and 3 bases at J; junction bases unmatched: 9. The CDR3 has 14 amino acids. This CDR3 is CSANRDYVYNEQFF. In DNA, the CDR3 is TGCAGCGCAAACCGGGACTATGTCTACAATGAGCAGTTCTTC.

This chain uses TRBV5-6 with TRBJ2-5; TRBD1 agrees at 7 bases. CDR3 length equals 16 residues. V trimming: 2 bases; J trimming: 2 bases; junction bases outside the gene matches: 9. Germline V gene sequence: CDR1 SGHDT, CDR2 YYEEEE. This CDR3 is CASSLQQGWTQETQYF. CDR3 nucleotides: TGTGCCAGCAGCTTACAACAGGGGTGGACACAAGAGACCCAGTACTTC.